Described below is a single TCR beta chain sequence and its context. This entry belongs to a study of control samples from healthy donors and cancer patients. Sequencing used immunoSEQ multiplex PCR; TCRdb keeps in-frame clones, though not all of them. The sample contains tens of thousands of clones, around 82% of which appear only once. Germline V lookup: CDR1 LGHDT, CDR2 YNNKEL (reference sequence). CDR3 length: 15 residues. V lost 0 bases and J lost 7; bases outside the gene matches: 3. Sequencing used blood. This chain joins TRBV3-1 (or the pseudogene TRBV3-2) and TRBJ1-2, with 12 bases matching TRBD1. The sequence derives from a woman aged 55-69 years in good health. The DNA for the CDR3 is TGTGCCAGCAGCCAAGATAGGGGACAGGGGGCTGGCTACACCTTC. This translates into CASSQDRGQGAGYTF.